Listed here is a single TCR beta chain. This clone was counted between two and nine times. Its antigen is currently not known. Base qualities were left out, and no much larger clone turns up one base away. V is reduced by 5 bases and J by 1 base, leaving a spacing of 14 bases between them. The CDR3, from cysteine to phenylalanine, totals 15 residues. The DNA shown is the 45-base CDR3, in frame from base 1. CDR1 and CDR2, per the germline V gene (reference sequence), are SEHNR and FQNEAQ. TCRbeta CDR3 regions were immunosequenced from genomic DNA with the immunoSEQ Assay. Genomic DNA was amplified by bias-controlled multiplex PCR before high-throughput sequencing. The study's own analysis went as follows. To quantify the absolute abundance of each unique TCRbeta CDR3 region, the sequences were collapsed and filtered. Clonality, defined as 1 minus Pielou's evenness, was calculated using only productive rearrangements. A previously published method was used to identify clones with significantly greater frequencies in on-treatment samples than in baseline samples. The source is immuneACCESS, and TCRdb retained only in-frame sequences with V and J called. Part of the clones is not carried over; for the studies checked, unresolved V genes explain less than half of this, and the remainder is unexplained. V and J calls plus clone size are reproduced from that table; the DNA served to infer D and trimming. Counted in this sample were over 8,500 clones; 57% of them appeared once. The top ten hold approximately 41% of the sample.

The sample's treatment or condition, from its label and the paper: randomized to nivolumab then ipilimumab (arm A) or the reverse (arm B). No trial patient had received prior DNA-damaging chemotherapy. Live CD3+CD8+ cells negative for CD19 and CD56 were sorted from thawed PBMCs on a FACS Aria II flow cytometer. CheckMate 064, a randomized, open-label phase II trial of sequential checkpoint blockade, was the source of the samples, all of which came from patients with melanoma. Peripheral blood mononuclear cells were obtained through leukapheresis, purified using Ficoll-Paque, and frozen in human serum containing about 10% DMSO. Right after sorting, the blood CD3+CD8+ cells were verified to be >95% pure, and DNA extraction followed. The data stem from a study of sequential checkpoint blockade in melanoma (dated by TCRdb to between 2018 and 2020). Notes on the research overall: Patients were randomized 1:1 to first-line nivolumab followed by ipilimumab (arm A) or ipilimumab followed by nivolumab (arm B). Maintenance nivolumab came after both trial sequences.

Points the paper makes about the study in general: Validation of the response-prediction model combining TCR metrics and mutation burden is needed in larger, independent patient cohorts.

The rearrangement joined TRBV7-9 to TRBJ1-1; perhaps TRBD1 is the D gene, with 5 bases matching. The sample here was CD8+ T cells sorted from blood (inferred from file names), taken from a patient given nivolumab and ipilimumab in sequence. The receptor was isolated from a human donor with melanoma. The DNA sequence is TGTGCCAGCAGCCGCGGGGACCCCAGGAACACTGAAGCTTTCTTT. Its protein product is CASSRGDPRNTEAFF.